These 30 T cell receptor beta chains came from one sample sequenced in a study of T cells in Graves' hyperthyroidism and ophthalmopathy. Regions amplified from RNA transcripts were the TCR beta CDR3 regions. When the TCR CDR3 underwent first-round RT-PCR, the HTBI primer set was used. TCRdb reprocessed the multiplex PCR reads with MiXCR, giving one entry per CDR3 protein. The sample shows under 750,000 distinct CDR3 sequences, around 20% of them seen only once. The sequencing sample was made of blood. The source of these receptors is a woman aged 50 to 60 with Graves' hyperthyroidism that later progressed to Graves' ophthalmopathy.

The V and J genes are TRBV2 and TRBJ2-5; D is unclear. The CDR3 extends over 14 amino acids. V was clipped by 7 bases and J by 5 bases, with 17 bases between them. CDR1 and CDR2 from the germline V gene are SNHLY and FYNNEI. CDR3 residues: CASTGGIFQETQYF. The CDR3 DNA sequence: TGTGCCAGCACTGGTGGGATCTTCCAGGAGACCCAGTACTTC.

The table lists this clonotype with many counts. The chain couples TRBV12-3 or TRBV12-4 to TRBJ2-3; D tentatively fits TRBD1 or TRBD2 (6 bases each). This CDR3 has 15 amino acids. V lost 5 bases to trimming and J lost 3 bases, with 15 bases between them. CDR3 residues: CASSERGPGTDTQYF. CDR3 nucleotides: TGTGCCAGCAGTGAACGGGGGCCGGGGACAGATACGCAGTATTTT.

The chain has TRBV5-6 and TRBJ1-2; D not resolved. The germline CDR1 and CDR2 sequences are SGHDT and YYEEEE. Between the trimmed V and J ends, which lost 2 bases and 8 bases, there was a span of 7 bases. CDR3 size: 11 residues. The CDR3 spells CASSFRGGYTF. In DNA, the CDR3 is TGTGCCAGCAGCTTCCGGGGAGGCTACACCTTC.

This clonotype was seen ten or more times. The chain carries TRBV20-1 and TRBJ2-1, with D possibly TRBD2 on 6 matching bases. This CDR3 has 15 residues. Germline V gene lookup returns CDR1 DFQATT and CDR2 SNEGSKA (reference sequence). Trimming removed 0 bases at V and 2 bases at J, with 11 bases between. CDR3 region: CSARDVRETYNEQFF. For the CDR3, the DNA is TGCAGTGCTAGAGATGTGCGGGAAACCTACAATGAGCAGTTCTTC.

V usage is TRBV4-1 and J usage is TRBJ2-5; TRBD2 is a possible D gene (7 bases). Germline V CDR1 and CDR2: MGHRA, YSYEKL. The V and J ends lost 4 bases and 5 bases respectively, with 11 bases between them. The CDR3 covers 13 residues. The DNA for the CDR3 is TGCGCCAGCAGCCGCGGGGGCGTGGAGACCCAGTACTTC. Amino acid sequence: CASSRGGVETQYF.

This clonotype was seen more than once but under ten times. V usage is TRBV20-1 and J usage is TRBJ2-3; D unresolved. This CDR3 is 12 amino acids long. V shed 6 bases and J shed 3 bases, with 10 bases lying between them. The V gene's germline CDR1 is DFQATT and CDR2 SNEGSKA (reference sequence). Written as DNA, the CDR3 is TGCAGTGCGTATGGGGAAACAGATACGCAGTATTTT. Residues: CSAYGETDTQYF.

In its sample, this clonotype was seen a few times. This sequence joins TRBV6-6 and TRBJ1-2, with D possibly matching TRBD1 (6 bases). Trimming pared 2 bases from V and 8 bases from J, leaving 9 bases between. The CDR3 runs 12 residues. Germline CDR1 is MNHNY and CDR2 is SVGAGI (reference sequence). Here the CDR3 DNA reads TGTGCCAGCAGTTACGCAGGGGCCGGCTACACCTTC. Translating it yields CASSYAGAGYTF.

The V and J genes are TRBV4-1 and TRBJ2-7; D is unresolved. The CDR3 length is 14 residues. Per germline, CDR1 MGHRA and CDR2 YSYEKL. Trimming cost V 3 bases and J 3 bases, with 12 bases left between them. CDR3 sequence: CASSQPMGYYEQYF. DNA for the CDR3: TGCGCCAGCAGCCAGCCTATGGGGTACTACGAGCAGTACTTC.

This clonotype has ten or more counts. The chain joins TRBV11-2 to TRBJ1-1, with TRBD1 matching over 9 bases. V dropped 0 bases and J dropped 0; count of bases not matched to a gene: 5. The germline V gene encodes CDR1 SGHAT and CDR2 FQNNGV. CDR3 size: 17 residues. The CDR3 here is CASSLENRGRMNTEAFF. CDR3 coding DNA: TGTGCCAGCAGCTTAGAAAACAGGGGGCGCATGAACACTGAAGCTTTCTTT.

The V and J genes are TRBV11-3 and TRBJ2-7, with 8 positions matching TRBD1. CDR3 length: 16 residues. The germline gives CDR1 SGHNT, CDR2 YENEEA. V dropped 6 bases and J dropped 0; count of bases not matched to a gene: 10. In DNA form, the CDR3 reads TGTGCCAGCAGTTCGATCAGGGGGCACCGCTCCTACGAGCAGTACTTC. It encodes CASSSIRGHRSYEQYF. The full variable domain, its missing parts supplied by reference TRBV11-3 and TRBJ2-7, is EAGVVQSPRYKIIEKKQPVAFWCNPISGHNTLYWYLQNLGQGPELLIRYENEEAVDDSQLPKDRFSAERLKGVDSTLKIQPAELGDSAVYLCASSSIRGHRSYEQYFGPGTRLTVT.

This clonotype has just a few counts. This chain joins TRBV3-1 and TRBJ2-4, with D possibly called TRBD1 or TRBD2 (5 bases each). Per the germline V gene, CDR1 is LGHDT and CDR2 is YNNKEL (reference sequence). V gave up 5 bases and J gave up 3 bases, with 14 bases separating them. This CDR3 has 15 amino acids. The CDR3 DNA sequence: TGTGCCAGCAGCTCGCTCCAGGGAGACAAAAACATTCAGTACTTC. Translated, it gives CASSSLQGDKNIQYF.

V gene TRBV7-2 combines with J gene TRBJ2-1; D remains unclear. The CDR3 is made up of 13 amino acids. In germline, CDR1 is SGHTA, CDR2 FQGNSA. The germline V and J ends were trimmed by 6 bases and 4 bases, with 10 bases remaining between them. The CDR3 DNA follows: TGTGCCAGCAGACCAGGCGTTTACAATGAGCAGTTCTTC. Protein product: CASRPGVYNEQFF.

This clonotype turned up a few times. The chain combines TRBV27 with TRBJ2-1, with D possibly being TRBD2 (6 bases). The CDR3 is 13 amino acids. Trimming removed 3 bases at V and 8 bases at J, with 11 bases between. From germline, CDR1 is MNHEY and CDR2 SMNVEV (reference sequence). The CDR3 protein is CASSFGRDYEQFF. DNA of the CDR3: TGTGCCAGCAGTTTCGGCAGGGACTATGAGCAGTTCTTC.

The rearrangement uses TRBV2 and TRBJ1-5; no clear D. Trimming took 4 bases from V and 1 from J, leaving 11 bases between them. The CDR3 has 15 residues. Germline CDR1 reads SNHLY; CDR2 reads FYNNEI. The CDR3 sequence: CASSVLATSNQPQHF. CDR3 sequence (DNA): TGTGCCAGCAGTGTCCTCGCAACGAGCAATCAGCCCCAGCATTTT.

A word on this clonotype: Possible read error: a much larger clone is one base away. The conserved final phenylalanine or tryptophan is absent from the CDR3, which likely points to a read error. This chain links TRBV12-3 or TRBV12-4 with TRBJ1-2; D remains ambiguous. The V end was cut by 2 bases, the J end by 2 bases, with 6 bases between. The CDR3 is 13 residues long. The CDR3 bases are TGTGCCAGCAGTTTAAAGAGGAACTATGGCTACACCCTC. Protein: CASSLKRNYGYTL.

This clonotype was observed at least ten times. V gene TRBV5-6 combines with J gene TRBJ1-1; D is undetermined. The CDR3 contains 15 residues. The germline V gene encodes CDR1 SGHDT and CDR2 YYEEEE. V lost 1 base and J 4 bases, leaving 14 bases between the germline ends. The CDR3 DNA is TGTGCCAGCAGCTTGTGGGCGTCGCGGGTCACTGAAGCTTTCTTT. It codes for CASSLWASRVTEAFF.

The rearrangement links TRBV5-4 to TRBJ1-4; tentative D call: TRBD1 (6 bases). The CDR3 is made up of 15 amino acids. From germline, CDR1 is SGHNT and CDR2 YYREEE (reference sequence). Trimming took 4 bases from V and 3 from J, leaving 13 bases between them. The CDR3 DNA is TGTGCCAGCAGCCAACAGGGAGGGGCTAATGAAAAACTGTTTTTT. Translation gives CASSQQGGANEKLFF.

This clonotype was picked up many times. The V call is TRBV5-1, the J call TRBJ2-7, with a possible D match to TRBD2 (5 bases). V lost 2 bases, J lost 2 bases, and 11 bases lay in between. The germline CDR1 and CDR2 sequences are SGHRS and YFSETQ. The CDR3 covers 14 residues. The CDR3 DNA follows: TGCGCCAGCAGCTTTGAGGGTGGCACCTACGAGCAGTACTTC. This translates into CASSFEGGTYEQYF.

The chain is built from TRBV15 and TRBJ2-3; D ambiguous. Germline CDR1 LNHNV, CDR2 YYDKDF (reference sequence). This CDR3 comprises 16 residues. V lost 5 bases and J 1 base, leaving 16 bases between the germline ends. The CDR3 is CATSAPGPRGTDTQYF. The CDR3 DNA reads TGTGCCACCAGCGCGCCTGGGCCCCGAGGCACAGATACGCAGTATTTT.

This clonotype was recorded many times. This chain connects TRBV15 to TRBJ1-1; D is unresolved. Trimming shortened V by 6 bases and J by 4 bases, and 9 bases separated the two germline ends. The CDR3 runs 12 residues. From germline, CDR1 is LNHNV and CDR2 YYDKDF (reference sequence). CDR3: CATSQRVTEAFF. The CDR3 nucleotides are TGTGCCACCAGTCAGCGGGTCACTGAAGCTTTCTTT.

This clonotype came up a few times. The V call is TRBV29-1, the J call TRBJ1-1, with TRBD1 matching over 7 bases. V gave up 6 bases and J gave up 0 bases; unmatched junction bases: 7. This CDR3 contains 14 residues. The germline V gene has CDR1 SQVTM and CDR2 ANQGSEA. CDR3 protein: CSVDSTGMNTEAFF. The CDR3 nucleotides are TGCAGCGTGGACTCGACAGGGATGAACACTGAAGCTTTCTTT.

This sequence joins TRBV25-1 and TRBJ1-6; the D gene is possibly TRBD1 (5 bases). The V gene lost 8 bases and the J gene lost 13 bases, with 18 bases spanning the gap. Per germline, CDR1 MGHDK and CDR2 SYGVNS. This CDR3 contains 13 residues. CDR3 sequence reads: CASRPAPGAPLHF. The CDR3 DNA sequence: TGTGCCAGCCGGCCGGCCCCCGGGGCTCCCCTCCACTTT.

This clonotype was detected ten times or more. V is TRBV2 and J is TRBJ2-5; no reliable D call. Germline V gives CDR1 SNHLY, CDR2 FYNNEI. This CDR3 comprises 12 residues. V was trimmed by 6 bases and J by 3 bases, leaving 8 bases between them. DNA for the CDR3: TGTGCCAGCAGGGGATTGGAAGAGACCCAGTACTTC. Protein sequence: CASRGLEETQYF.

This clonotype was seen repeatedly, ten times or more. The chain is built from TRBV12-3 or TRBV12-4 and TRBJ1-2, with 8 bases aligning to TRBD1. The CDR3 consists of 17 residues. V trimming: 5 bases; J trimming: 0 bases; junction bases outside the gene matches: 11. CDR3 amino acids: CASSKVTGGTSNYGYTF. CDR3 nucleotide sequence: TGTGCCAGCAGTAAAGTAACAGGGGGAACATCTAACTATGGCTACACCTTC.

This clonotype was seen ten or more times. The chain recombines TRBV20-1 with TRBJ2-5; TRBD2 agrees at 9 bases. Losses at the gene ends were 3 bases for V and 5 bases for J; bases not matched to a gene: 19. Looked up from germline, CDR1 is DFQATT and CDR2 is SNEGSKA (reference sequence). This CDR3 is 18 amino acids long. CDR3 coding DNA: TGCAGTGCTAGGGGGGGGGCTAGCGGGAACCCTGGTGGGGAGACCCAGTACTTC. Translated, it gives CSARGGASGNPGGETQYF.

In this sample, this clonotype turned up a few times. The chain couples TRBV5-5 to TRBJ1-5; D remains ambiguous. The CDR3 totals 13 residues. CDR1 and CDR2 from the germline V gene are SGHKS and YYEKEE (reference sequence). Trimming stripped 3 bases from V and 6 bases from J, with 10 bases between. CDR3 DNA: TGTGCCAGCAGCTACCTGGAGGGTCAGCCCCAGCATTTT. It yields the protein CASSYLEGQPQHF. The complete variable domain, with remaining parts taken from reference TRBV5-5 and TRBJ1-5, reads DAGVTQSPTHLIKTRGQQVTLRCSPISGHKSVSWYQQVLGQGPQFIFQYYEKEERGRGNFPDRFSARQFPNYSSELNVNALLLGDSALYLCASSYLEGQPQHFGDGTRLSIL.

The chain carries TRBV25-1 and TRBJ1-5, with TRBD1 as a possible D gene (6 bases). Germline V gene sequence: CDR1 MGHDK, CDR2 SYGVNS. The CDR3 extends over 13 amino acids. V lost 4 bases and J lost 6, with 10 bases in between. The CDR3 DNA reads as TGTGCCAGCAGTGGACAGGCGGGTCAGCCCCAGCATTTT. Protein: CASSGQAGQPQHF. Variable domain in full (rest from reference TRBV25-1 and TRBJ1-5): EADIYQTPRYLVIGTGKKITLECSQTMGHDKMYWYQQDPGMELHLIHYSYGVNSTEKGDLSSESTVSRIRTEHFPLTLESARPSHTSQYLCASSGQAGQPQHFGDGTRLSIL.

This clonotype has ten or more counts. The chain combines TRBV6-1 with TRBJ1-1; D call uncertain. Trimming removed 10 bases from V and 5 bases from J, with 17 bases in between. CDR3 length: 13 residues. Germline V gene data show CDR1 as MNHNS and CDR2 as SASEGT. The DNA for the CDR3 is TGTGCCATTGACGTCGGGATTCAAACTGAAGCTTTCTTT. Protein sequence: CAIDVGIQTEAFF.

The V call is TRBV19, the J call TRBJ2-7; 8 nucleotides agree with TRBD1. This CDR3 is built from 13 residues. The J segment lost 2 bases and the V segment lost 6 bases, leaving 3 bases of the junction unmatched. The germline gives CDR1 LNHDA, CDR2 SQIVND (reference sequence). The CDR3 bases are TGTGCCAGTAGAACGACAGGGGCCTACGAGCAGTACTTC. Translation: CASRTTGAYEQYF. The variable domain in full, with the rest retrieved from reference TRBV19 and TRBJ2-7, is DGGITQSPKYLFRKEGQNVTLSCEQNLNHDAMYWYRQDPGQGLRLIYYSQIVNDFQKGDIAEGYSVSREKKESFPLTVTSAQKNPTAFYLCASRTTGAYEQYFGPGTRLTVT.

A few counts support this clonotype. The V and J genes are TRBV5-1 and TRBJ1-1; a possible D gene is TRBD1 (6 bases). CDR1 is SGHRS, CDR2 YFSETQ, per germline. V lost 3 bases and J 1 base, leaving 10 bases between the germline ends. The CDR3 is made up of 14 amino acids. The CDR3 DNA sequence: TGCGCCAGCAGCTCCCCACAGGGGAACACTGAAGCTTTCTTT. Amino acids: CASSSPQGNTEAFF.